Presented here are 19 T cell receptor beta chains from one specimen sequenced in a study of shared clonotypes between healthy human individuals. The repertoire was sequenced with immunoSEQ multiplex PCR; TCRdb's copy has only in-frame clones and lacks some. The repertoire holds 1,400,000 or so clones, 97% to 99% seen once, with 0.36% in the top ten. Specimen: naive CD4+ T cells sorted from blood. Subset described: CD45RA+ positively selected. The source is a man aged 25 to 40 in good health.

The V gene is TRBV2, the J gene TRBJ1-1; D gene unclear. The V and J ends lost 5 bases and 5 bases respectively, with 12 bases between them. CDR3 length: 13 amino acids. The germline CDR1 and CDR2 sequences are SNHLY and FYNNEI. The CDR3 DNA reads TGTGCCAGCAGTTCTGGGGTAGGGACTGAAGCTTTCTTT. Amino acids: CASSSGVGTEAFF.

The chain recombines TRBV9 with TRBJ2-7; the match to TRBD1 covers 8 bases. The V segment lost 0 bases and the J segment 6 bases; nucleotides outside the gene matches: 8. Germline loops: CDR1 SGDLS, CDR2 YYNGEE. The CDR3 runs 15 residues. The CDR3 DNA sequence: TGTGCCAGCAGCGTAGATTGGCAGGGGGCTCGCGAGCAGTACTTC. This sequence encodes CASSVDWQGAREQYF.

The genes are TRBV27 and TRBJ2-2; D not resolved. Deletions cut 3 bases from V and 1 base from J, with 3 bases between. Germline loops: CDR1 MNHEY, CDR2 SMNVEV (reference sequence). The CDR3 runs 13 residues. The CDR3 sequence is CASSFWNTGELFF. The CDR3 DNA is TGTGCCAGCAGTTTTTGGAACACCGGGGAGCTGTTTTTT.

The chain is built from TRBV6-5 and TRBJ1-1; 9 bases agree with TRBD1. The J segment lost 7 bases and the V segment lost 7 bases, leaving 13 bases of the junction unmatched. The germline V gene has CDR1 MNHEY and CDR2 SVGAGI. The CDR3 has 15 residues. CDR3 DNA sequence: TGTGCCAGCACCGGACCCGGGACAGGGATGGGTGAAGCTTTCTTT. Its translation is CASTGPGTGMGEAFF.

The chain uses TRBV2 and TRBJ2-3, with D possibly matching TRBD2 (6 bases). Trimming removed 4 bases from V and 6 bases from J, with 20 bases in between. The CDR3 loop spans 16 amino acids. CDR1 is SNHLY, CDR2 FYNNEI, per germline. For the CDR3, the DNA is TGTGCCAGCAGTGGCCCGGGGGTCTTCTTCTTGGATACGCAGTATTTT. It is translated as CASSGPGVFFLDTQYF. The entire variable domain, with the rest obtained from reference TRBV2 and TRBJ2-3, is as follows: EPEVTQTPSHQVTQMGQEVILRCVPISNHLYFYWYRQILGQKVEFLVSFYNNEISEKSEIFDDQFSVERPDGSNFTLKIRSTKLEDSAMYFCASSGPGVFFLDTQYFGPGTRLTVL.

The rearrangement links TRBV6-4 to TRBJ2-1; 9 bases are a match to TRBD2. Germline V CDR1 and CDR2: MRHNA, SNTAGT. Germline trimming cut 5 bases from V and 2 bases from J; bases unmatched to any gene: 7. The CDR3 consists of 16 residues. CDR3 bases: TGTGCCAGCAGTTACGGACTAGCGCTTACCTACAATGAGCAGTTCTTC. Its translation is CASSYGLALTYNEQFF.

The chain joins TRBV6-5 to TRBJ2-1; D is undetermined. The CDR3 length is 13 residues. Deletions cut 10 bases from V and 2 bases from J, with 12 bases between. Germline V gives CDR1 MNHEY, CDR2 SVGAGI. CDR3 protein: CATRSATYNEQFF. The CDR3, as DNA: TGTGCCACCCGGAGTGCTACCTACAATGAGCAGTTCTTC.

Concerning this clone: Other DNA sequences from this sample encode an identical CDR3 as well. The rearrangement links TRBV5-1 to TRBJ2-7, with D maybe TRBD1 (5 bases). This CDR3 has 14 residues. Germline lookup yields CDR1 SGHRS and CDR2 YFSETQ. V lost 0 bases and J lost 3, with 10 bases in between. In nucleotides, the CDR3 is TGCGCCAGCAGCTTGGCGCAGGGAAACTACGAGCAGTACTTC. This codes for CASSLAQGNYEQYF. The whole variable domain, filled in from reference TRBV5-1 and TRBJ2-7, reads KAGVTQTPRYLIKTRGQQVTLSCSPISGHRSVSWYQQTPGQGLQFLFEYFSETQRNKGNFPGRFSGRQFSNSRSEMNVSTLELGDSALYLCASSLAQGNYEQYFGPGTRLTVT.

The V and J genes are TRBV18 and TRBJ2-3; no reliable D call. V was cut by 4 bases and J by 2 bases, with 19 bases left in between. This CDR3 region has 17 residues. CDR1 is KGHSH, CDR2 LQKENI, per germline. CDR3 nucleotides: TGTGCCAGCTCACTTACCCGGCCTGCCCTATACACAGATACGCAGTATTTT. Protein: CASSLTRPALYTDTQYF.

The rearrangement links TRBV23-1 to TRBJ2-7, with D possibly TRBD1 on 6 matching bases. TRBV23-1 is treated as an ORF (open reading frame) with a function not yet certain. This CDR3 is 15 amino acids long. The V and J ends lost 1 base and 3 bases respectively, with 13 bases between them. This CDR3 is CASSQFTGPNYEQYF. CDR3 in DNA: TGCGCCAGCAGTCAATTCACAGGGCCTAACTACGAGCAGTACTTC.

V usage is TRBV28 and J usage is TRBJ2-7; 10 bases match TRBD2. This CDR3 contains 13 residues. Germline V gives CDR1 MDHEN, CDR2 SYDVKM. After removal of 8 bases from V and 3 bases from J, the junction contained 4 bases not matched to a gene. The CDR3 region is CASQTSGRYEQYF. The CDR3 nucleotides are TGTGCCAGCCAGACTAGCGGGCGCTACGAGCAGTACTTC. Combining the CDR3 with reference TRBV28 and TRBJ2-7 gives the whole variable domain DVKVTQSSRYLVKRTGEKVFLECVQDMDHENMFWYRQDPGLGLRLIYFSYDVKMKEKGDIPEGYSVSREKKERFSLILESASTNQTSMYLCASQTSGRYEQYFGPGTRLTVT.

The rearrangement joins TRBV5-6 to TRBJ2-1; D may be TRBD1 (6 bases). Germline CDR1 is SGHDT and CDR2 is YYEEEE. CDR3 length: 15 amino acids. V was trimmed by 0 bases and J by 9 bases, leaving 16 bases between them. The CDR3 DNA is TGTGCCAGCAGCTTGGTTCAGGGGCCGATAGGTGAGCAGTTCTTC. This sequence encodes CASSLVQGPIGEQFF. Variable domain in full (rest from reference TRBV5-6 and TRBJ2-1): DAGVTQSPTHLIKTRGQQVTLRCSPKSGHDTVSWYQQALGQGPQFIFQYYEEEERQRGNFPDRFSGHQFPNYSSELNVNALLLGDSALYLCASSLVQGPIGEQFFGPGTRLTVL.

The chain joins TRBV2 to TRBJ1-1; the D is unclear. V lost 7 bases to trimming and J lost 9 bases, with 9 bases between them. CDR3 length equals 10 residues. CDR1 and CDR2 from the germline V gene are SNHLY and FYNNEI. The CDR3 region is CASTGPQAFF. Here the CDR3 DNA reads TGTGCCAGCACCGGCCCCCAAGCTTTCTTT. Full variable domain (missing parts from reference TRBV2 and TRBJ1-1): EPEVTQTPSHQVTQMGQEVILRCVPISNHLYFYWYRQILGQKVEFLVSFYNNEISEKSEIFDDQFSVERPDGSNFTLKIRSTKLEDSAMYFCASTGPQAFFGQGTRLTVV.

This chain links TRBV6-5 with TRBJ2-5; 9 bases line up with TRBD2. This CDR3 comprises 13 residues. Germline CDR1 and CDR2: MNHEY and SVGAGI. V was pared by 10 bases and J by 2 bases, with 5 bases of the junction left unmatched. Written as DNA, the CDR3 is TGTGCCACCAAAGCGGGAGGTCAAGAGACCCAGTACTTC. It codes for CATKAGGQETQYF.

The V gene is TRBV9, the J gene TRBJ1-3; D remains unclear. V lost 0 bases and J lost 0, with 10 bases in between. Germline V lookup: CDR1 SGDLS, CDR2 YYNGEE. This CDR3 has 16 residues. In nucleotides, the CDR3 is TGTGCCAGCAGCGTAGCGGCGGGTCTCTCTGGAAACACCATATATTTT. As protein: CASSVAAGLSGNTIYF. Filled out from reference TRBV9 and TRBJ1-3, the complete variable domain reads DSGVTQTPKHLITATGQRVTLRCSPRSGDLSVYWYQQSLDQGLQFLIQYYNGEERAKGNILERFSAQQFPDLHSELNLSSLELGDSALYFCASSVAAGLSGNTIYFGEGSWLTVV.

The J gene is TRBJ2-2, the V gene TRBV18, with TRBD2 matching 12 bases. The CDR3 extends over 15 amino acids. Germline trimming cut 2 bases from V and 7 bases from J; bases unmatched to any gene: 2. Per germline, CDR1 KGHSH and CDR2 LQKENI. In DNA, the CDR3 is TGTGCCAGCTCACCAGTGACTAGCGGGAGCGGGGAGCTGTTTTTT. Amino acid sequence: CASSPVTSGSGELFF. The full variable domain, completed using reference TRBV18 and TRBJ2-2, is NAGVMQNPRHLVRRRGQEARLRCSPMKGHSHVYWYRQLPEEGLKFMVYLQKENIIDESGMPKERFSAEFPKEGPSILRIQQVVRGDSAAYFCASSPVTSGSGELFFGEGSRLTVL.

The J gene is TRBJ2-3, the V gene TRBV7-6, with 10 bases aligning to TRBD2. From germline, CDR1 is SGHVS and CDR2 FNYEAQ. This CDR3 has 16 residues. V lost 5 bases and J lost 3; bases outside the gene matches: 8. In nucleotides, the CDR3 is TGTGCCAGCAGCGCCGGGGCTAGCGGGAGTACAGATACGCAGTATTTT. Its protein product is CASSAGASGSTDTQYF. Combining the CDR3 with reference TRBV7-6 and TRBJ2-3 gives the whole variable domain GAGVSQSPRYKVTKRGQDVALRCDPISGHVSLYWYRQALGQGPEFLTYFNYEAQQDKSGLPNDRFSAERPEGSISTLTIQRTEQRDSAMYRCASSAGASGSTDTQYFGPGTRLTVL.

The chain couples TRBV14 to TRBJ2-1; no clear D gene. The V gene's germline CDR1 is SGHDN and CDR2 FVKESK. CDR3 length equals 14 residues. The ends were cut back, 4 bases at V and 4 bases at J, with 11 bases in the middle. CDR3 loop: CASSPRPVYNEQFF. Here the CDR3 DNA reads TGTGCCAGCAGCCCGAGGCCGGTTTACAATGAGCAGTTCTTC. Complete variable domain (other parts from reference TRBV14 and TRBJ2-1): EAGVTQFPSHSVIEKGQTVTLRCDPISGHDNLYWYRRVMGKEIKFLLHFVKESKQDESGMPNNRFLAERTGGTYSTLKVQPAELEDSGVYFCASSPRPVYNEQFFGPGTRLTVL.

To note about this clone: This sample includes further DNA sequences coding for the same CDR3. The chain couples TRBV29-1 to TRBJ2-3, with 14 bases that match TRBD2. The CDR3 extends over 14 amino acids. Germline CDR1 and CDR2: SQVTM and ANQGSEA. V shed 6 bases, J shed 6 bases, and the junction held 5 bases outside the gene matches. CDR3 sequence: CSVLTSGRGDTQYF. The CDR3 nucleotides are TGCAGCGTACTGACTAGCGGGAGGGGGGATACGCAGTATTTT.